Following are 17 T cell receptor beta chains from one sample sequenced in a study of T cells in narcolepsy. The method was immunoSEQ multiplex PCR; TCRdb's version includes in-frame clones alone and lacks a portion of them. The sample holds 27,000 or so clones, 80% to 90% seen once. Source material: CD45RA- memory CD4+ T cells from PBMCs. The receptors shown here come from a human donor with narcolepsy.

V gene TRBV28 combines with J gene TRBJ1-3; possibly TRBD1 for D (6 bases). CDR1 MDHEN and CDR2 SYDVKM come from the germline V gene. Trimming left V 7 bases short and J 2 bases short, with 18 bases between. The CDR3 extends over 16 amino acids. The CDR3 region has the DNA TGTGCCAGCACCCTAGGGGGGAGGCAGGCTGGAAACACCATATATTTT. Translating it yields CASTLGGRQAGNTIYF.

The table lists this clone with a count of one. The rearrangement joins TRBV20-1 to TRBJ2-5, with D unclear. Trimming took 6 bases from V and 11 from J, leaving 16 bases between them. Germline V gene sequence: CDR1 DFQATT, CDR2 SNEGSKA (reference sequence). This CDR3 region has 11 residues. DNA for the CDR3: TGCAGTGCCGACCCACGGAGAGAGCAGTACTTC. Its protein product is CSADPRREQYF.

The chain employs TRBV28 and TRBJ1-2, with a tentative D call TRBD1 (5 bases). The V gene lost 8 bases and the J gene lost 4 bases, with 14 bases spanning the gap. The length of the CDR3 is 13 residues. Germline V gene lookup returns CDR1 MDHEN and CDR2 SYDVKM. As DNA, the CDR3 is TGTGCCAGCGGGGTCCCAGGGCTCTATGGCTACACCTTC. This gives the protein CASGVPGLYGYTF.

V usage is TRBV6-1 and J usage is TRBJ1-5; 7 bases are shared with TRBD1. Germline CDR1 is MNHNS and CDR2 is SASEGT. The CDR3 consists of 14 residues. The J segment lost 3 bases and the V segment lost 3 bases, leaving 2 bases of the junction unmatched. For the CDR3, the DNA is TGTGCCAGCAGTGACAGGGGGATCAATCAGCCCCAGCATTTT. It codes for CASSDRGINQPQHF.

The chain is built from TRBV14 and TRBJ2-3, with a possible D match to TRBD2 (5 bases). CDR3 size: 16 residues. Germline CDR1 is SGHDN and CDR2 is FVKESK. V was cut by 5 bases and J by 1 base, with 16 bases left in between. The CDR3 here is CASSKGGGWGTDTQYF. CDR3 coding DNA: TGTGCCAGCAGCAAAGGCGGCGGGTGGGGCACAGATACGCAGTATTTT.

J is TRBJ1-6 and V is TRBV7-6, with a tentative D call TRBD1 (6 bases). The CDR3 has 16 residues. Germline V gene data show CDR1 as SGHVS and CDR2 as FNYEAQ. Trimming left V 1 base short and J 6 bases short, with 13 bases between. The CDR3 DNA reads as TGTGCCAGCAGCTTAGACCAGGGGCTGGGTAATTCACCCCTCCACTTT. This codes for CASSLDQGLGNSPLHF.

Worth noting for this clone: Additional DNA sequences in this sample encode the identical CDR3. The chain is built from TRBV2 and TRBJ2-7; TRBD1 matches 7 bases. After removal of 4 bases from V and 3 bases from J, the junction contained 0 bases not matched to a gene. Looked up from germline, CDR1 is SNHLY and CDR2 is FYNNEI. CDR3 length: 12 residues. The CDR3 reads CASSGDSYEQYF. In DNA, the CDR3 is TGTGCCAGCAGTGGGGACAGCTACGAGCAGTACTTC.

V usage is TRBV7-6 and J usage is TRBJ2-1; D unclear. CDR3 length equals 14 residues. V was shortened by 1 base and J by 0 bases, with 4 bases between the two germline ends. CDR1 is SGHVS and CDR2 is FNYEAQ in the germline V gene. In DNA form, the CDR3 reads TGTGCCAGCAGCTTAGACGGCTCCTACAATGAGCAGTTCTTC. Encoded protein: CASSLDGSYNEQFF.

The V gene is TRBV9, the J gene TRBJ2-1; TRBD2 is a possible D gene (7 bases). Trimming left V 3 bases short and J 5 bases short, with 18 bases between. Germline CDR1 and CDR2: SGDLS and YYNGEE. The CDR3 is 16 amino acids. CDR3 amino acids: CASSGGRLGGDNEQFF. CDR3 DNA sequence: TGTGCCAGCAGCGGAGGACGCCTAGGGGGGGACAATGAGCAGTTCTTC.

The CDR3 nucleotides are TGTGCCAGCAGCCTCAGGTGGGGCTCCTACAATGAGCAGTTCTTC. Its protein product is CASSLRWGSYNEQFF. The chain couples TRBV14 to TRBJ2-1; D remains ambiguous. The CDR3 covers 15 residues. The germline V gene has CDR1 SGHDN and CDR2 FVKESK. With 4 bases removed from V and 0 bases from J, the gap between germline ends came to 10 bases.

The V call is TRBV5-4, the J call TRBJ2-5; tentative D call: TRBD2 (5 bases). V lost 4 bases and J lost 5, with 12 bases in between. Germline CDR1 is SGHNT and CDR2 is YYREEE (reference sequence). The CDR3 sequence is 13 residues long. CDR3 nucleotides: TGTGCCAGCAGCAAAGGCTCGGGGGAGACCCAGTACTTC. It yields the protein CASSKGSGETQYF. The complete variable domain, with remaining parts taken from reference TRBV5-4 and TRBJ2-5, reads ETGVTQSPTHLIKTRGQQVTLRCSSQSGHNTVSWYQQALGQGPQFIFQYYREEENGRGNFPPRFSGLQFPNYSSELNVNALELDDSALYLCASSKGSGETQYFGPGTRLLVL.

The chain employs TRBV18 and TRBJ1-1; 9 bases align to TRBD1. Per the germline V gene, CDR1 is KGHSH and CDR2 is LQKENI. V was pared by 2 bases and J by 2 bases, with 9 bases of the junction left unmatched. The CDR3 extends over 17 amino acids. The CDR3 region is CASSPMETQGANTEAFF. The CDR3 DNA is TGTGCCAGCTCACCAATGGAGACACAGGGGGCAAACACTGAAGCTTTCTTT.

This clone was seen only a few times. The chain's CDR3 is CASSRTTDIKTADTQYF. As DNA, the CDR3 is TGTGCCAGCTCACGTACGACGGACATCAAAACAGCAGATACGCAGTATTTT. This chain joins TRBV18 and TRBJ2-3; possible D gene TRBD1, 5 bases. The CDR3 is 17 residues long. Per germline, CDR1 KGHSH and CDR2 LQKENI. V was trimmed by 4 bases and J by 4 bases, leaving 21 bases between them.

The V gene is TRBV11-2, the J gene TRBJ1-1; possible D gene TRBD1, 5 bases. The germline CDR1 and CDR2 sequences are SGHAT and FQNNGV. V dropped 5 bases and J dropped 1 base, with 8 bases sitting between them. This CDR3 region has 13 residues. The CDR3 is CASSRTQNTEAFF. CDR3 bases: TGTGCCAGCAGCCGGACACAGAACACTGAAGCTTTCTTT.

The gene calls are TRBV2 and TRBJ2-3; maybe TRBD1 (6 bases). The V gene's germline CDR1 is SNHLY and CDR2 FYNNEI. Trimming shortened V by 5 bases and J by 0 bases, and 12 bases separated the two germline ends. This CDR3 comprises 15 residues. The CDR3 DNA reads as TGTGCCAGCAGTCCAACAGGGTTTAGCACAGATACGCAGTATTTT. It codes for CASSPTGFSTDTQYF.

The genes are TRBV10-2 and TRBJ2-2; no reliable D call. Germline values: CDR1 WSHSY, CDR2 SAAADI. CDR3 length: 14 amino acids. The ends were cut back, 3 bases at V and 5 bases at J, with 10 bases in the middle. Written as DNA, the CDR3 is TGCGCCAGCAGTGAAGGAATTCGTACCGGGGAGCTGTTTTTT. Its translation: CASSEGIRTGELFF.

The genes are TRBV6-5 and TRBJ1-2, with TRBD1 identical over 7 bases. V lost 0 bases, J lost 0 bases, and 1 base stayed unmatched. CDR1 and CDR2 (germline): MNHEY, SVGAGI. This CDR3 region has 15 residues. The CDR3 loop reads CASSYSGQANYGYTF. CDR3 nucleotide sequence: TGTGCCAGCAGTTACTCTGGACAGGCTAACTATGGCTACACCTTC.